This entry is about one T cell receptor beta chain. Its cognate antigen is unknown. The data derive from a study of CD8 T cells in Susac syndrome. The overall study: Blood was drawn from patients with Susac syndrome. At that point, they were therapy-naive, on corticosteroids, or on intravenous immunoglobulin alone.

CDR3 length equals 16 residues. Germline CDR1 MDHEN, CDR2 SYDVKM. The V and J ends lost 4 bases and 2 bases respectively, with 16 bases between them. Random hexamers served to reverse transcribe about 0.45 to 1 ug RNA. Multiplex PCR with immunoSEQ amplified the TCR beta CDR3 across 54 Vbeta and 13 Jbeta. MiXCR, run by TCRdb on the immunoSEQ multiplex PCR reads, gives a single entry per CDR3 protein. Here the sample spans 120,000 or so distinct CDR3 sequences, just under 95% being singletons. Study-level points and caveats: The total CD8+ repertoires contained 15 to 20 Susac-specific public clones, and the CD8+ TEMRA repertoires contained five.

The clonotype originates from a human donor with Susac syndrome. J is TRBJ2-3 and V is TRBV28; D is possibly TRBD1 (6 bases). The specimen sequenced was CD8+ T cells from PBMCs. CDR3 sequence: CASSYYGQLYTDTQYF. The CDR3 nucleotides are TGTGCCAGCAGTTACTATGGACAGCTTTACACAGATACGCAGTATTTT.